Presented here are 28 T cell receptor beta chains from one specimen sequenced in a study of shared clonotypes between healthy human individuals. Produced via immunoSEQ multiplex PCR; TCRdb's table is partial and in-frame only. The data hold about 2.4 million clones, with roughly 93% observed a single time. Sequenced material: naive CD4+ T cells from PBMCs. Documented subset: CD45RA+ positively selected. These receptors were taken from a man aged 18 to 29 in good health. Some clones in this sample may be carry-over from other donors' samples.

The chain couples TRBV6-1 to TRBJ1-2, with TRBD1 matching 9 bases. This CDR3 has 16 residues. Germline CDR1 is MNHNS and CDR2 is SASEGT. Trimming at V came to 0 bases and at J to 6 bases, leaving 8 bases not matched to a gene. The CDR3 loop reads CASSEARPGQGHGYTF. The CDR3 coding sequence is TGTGCCAGCAGTGAAGCGCGCCCGGGACAGGGACATGGCTACACCTTC.

The chain has TRBV29-1 and TRBJ1-3; D is perhaps TRBD1 (6 bases). From germline, CDR1 is SQVTM and CDR2 ANQGSEA. This CDR3 comprises 13 residues. Trimming pared 4 bases from V and 7 bases from J, leaving 14 bases between. The CDR3 protein is CSVARGGGNTIYF. DNA for the CDR3: TGCAGCGTTGCCAGGGGAGGGGGGAACACCATATATTTT.

This sequence joins TRBV2 and TRBJ2-3, with a possible D match to TRBD1 (6 bases). The CDR3 spans 14 residues. V lost 3 bases and J 4 bases, leaving 11 bases between the germline ends. The germline gives CDR1 SNHLY, CDR2 FYNNEI. The CDR3 loop reads CASSDHRAADTQYF. As DNA, the CDR3 is TGTGCCAGCAGTGATCACAGGGCAGCAGATACGCAGTATTTT.

V is TRBV14 and J is TRBJ2-5, with D possibly matching TRBD2 (5 bases). The CDR3 length is 12 residues. CDR1 and CDR2 (germline): SGHDN, FVKESK. The V end lost 3 bases, the J end lost 4 bases, and 6 bases lay between the germline ends. CDR3 loop: CASSQSGETQYF. CDR3 coding DNA: TGTGCCAGCAGCCAGAGCGGAGAGACCCAGTACTTC.

Note on this clone: The same CDR3 also results from other DNA sequences found in this sample. The V gene is TRBV18, the J gene TRBJ1-5; D is undetermined. The V and J ends lost 3 bases and 3 bases respectively, with 6 bases between them. Germline lookup yields CDR1 KGHSH and CDR2 LQKENI. The CDR3 consists of 13 residues. CDR3 nucleotide sequence: TGTGCCAGCTCACCGGACTCCAATCAGCCCCAGCATTTT. The encoded protein is CASSPDSNQPQHF.

V usage is TRBV6-5 and J usage is TRBJ2-7, with D possibly called TRBD1 or TRBD2 (5 bases each). The CDR3 extends over 15 amino acids. Germline CDR1 reads MNHEY; CDR2 reads SVGAGI. V was cut by 0 bases and J by 2 bases, with 11 bases left in between. This chain's CDR3 is CASSYSRDDPYEQYF. CDR3 DNA sequence: TGTGCCAGCAGTTACTCGAGGGACGATCCCTACGAGCAGTACTTC.

V and J are TRBV6-1 and TRBJ2-1; D is perhaps TRBD1 (6 bases). V was trimmed by 6 bases and J by 5 bases, leaving 17 bases between them. Germline V gives CDR1 MNHNS, CDR2 SASEGT. This CDR3 contains 15 residues. The CDR3 loop reads CASRPQGGVHNEQFF. The CDR3 DNA reads TGTGCCAGCAGACCACAGGGTGGGGTCCACAATGAGCAGTTCTTC.

This chain joins TRBV4-1 and TRBJ1-5; possibly TRBD1 for D (6 bases). CDR1 is MGHRA and CDR2 is YSYEKL in the germline V gene. The CDR3 sequence is 14 residues long. The V end was cut by 2 bases, the J end by 7 bases, with 12 bases between. CDR3 protein: CASSQIRGGQPQHF. In DNA form, the CDR3 reads TGCGCCAGCAGCCAAATCAGGGGCGGCCAGCCCCAGCATTTT.

V gene TRBV13 combines with J gene TRBJ1-1; tentative D call: TRBD1 (6 bases). Per the germline V gene, CDR1 is PRHDT and CDR2 is FYEKMQ (reference sequence). Trimming stripped 2 bases from V and 1 base from J, with 14 bases between. The CDR3 covers 16 residues. CDR3 region: CASSLWVGGENTEAFF. CDR3 sequence (DNA): TGTGCCAGCAGCTTATGGGTTGGGGGCGAGAACACTGAAGCTTTCTTT. The full variable domain, its missing parts supplied by reference TRBV13 and TRBJ1-1, is AAGVIQSPRHLIKEKRETATLKCYPIPRHDTVYWYQQGPGQDPQFLISFYEKMQSDKGSIPDRFSAQQFSDYHSELNMSSLELGDSALYFCASSLWVGGENTEAFFGQGTRLTVV.

Concerning this clone: Different DNA sequences within this sample yield the same CDR3. The genes are TRBV5-1 and TRBJ2-7; 7 bases align to TRBD1. J lost 3 bases, V lost 4 bases, and 4 bases had no gene match. CDR1 is SGHRS, CDR2 YFSETQ, per germline. The CDR3 loop spans 13 amino acids. The chain's CDR3 is CASSLRDSYEQYF. The DNA of the CDR3 is TGCGCCAGCAGCCTACGGGACAGCTACGAGCAGTACTTC.

The chain links TRBV18 to TRBJ2-1, with D perhaps matching TRBD1 (6 bases). V gave up 1 base and J gave up 0 bases, with 10 bases separating them. This CDR3 is built from 16 residues. Germline V gene sequence: CDR1 KGHSH, CDR2 LQKENI. The chain's CDR3 is CASSPQGVRSYNEQFF. The CDR3 DNA sequence: TGTGCCAGCTCACCACAGGGGGTCCGCTCCTACAATGAGCAGTTCTTC.

This sequence joins TRBV27 and TRBJ1-1; no reliable D call. Germline V CDR1 and CDR2: MNHEY, SMNVEV (reference sequence). The CDR3 extends over 13 amino acids. The V end was cut by 6 bases, the J end by 6 bases, with 14 bases between. The CDR3 here is CASSSLVGPEAFF. The CDR3 DNA reads as TGTGCCAGCAGCTCCCTGGTCGGCCCTGAAGCTTTCTTT.

This chain connects TRBV9 to TRBJ2-3; 8 positions agree with TRBD2. The junction had 12 bases not matched to a gene; V was cut back by 4 bases and J by 5 bases. Germline V lookup: CDR1 SGDLS, CDR2 YYNGEE. The CDR3 is made up of 16 amino acids. The CDR3, as DNA: TGTGCCAGCAGCAAAGACTGGCGGGAGGACATAGATACGCAGTATTTT. Its protein product is CASSKDWREDIDTQYF.

The rearrangement uses TRBV14 and TRBJ2-1; 11 bases fit TRBD2. V lost 1 base, J lost 0 bases, and 11 bases stayed unmatched. Germline values: CDR1 SGHDN, CDR2 FVKESK. There are 20 residues in the CDR3. The CDR3 is CASSQVPGTSGTSSYNEQFF. DNA of the CDR3: TGTGCCAGCAGCCAAGTCCCCGGGACTAGCGGAACCAGCTCCTACAATGAGCAGTTCTTC.

The chain carries TRBV6-4 and TRBJ2-3; D uncertain. The germline V gene has CDR1 MRHNA and CDR2 SNTAGT. This CDR3 has 13 residues. V was pared by 8 bases and J by 2 bases, with 11 bases between. CDR3 in amino acids: CASRAAYTDTQYF. The DNA of the CDR3 is TGTGCCAGCCGGGCGGCTTACACAGATACGCAGTATTTT.

The V call is TRBV6-5, the J call TRBJ2-7; the match to TRBD1 covers 10 bases. CDR3 length: 15 amino acids. Germline V gives CDR1 MNHEY, CDR2 SVGAGI. Trimming removed 2 bases from V and 3 bases from J; junction bases left unmatched: 4. For the CDR3, the DNA is TGTGCCAGCAGTTACGGGGGGACAGGGGTCTACGAGCAGTACTTC. It is translated as CASSYGGTGVYEQYF.

This clone was picked up one time. The V call is TRBV7-3, the J call TRBJ2-3; TRBD2 matches at 9 bases. This CDR3 comprises 18 residues. After removal of 2 bases from V and 4 bases from J, the junction contained 13 bases not matched to a gene. Germline V CDR1 and CDR2: SGHTA, FQGTGA. The CDR3, as DNA: TGTGCCAGCAGCTTAGGAAACCTCGCTAGCGGGATTGCAGATACGCAGTATTTT. This sequence encodes CASSLGNLASGIADTQYF. Drawing the rest from reference TRBV7-3 and TRBJ2-3, the complete variable domain is GAGVSQTPSNKVTEKGKYVELRCDPISGHTALYWYRQSLGQGPEFLIYFQGTGAADDSGLPNDRFFAVRPEGSVSTLKIQRTERGDSAVYLCASSLGNLASGIADTQYFGPGTRLTVL.

The genes are TRBV7-6 and TRBJ2-3; no clear D. V dropped 2 bases and J dropped 9 bases, with 12 bases sitting between them. Germline CDR1 and CDR2: SGHVS and FNYEAQ. The CDR3 length is 13 residues. The CDR3 DNA reads TGTGCCAGCAGCTTATCCCCTCCCGAGACGCAGTATTTT. Translation: CASSLSPPETQYF.

This clone has just one count. The chain has TRBV28 and TRBJ1-3, with D hard to call. Per germline, CDR1 MDHEN and CDR2 SYDVKM. The CDR3 extends over 16 amino acids. Trimming took 6 bases from V and 0 from J, leaving 15 bases between them. CDR3 nucleotide sequence: TGTGCCAGCAGCTTGGTTACTCCCGGCTCTGGAAACACCATATATTTT. Translated, it gives CASSLVTPGSGNTIYF.

A few counts support this clone. This same CDR3 is encoded by further DNA sequences in the sample. The chain links TRBV7-2 to TRBJ2-7, with D uncertain. The CDR3 covers 11 residues. The germline gives CDR1 SGHTA, CDR2 FQGNSA. Trimming removed 3 bases at V and 3 bases at J, with 3 bases between. CDR3 in DNA: TGTGCCAGCAGCTTCTACTACGAGCAGTACTTC. Translating gives CASSFYYEQYF.

This sequence joins TRBV7-3 and TRBJ2-7, with 7 bases identical to TRBD1. J gave up 11 bases and V 3 bases, and 7 bases lay outside the gene matches. CDR1 and CDR2 from the germline V gene are SGHTA and FQGTGA. The CDR3 is 12 amino acids. The CDR3 nucleotides read TGTGCCAGCAGCTTGCGACAGGGAGTCAAGTACTTC. Protein sequence: CASSLRQGVKYF.

CDR3 DNA sequence: TGCGCCAGCAGCTTGATGGCGGGGGGCATGGACACTGAAGCTTTCTTT. Its protein product is CASSLMAGGMDTEAFF. The chain has TRBV5-1 and TRBJ1-1; weak D call: TRBD1 (6 bases). V was trimmed by 1 base and J by 3 bases, leaving 16 bases between them. The germline V gene has CDR1 SGHRS and CDR2 YFSETQ. The CDR3 consists of 16 residues.

The V call is TRBV18, the J call TRBJ2-7; 12 bases are shared with TRBD1. Germline trimming cut 4 bases from V and 6 bases from J; bases unmatched to any gene: 7. Germline V lookup: CDR1 KGHSH, CDR2 LQKENI. The CDR3 sequence is 15 residues long. The CDR3 region has the DNA TGTGCCAGCTCACTGGGGGACAGGGGGCTGGGCGAGCAGTACTTC. Amino acids: CASSLGDRGLGEQYF.

The CDR3 nucleotides are TGTGCCAGCAGCTTGCGCCAGGGAGGCTATGGCTACACCTTC. Its translation: CASSLRQGGYGYTF. The chain uses TRBV7-8 and TRBJ1-2, with D possibly matching TRBD1 (5 bases). Trimming removed 3 bases from V and 4 bases from J, with 12 bases in between. The CDR3 is made up of 14 amino acids. Germline values: CDR1 SGHVS, CDR2 FQNEAQ.

As for this clone: Other DNA sequences in the sample encode the same CDR3. The rearrangement links TRBV9 to TRBJ2-7; 7 bases map to TRBD1. V was pared by 0 bases and J by 2 bases, with 5 bases of the junction left unmatched. Germline CDR1 reads SGDLS; CDR2 reads YYNGEE. The CDR3 totals 15 residues. This chain's CDR3 is CASSVATGVPYEQYF. The CDR3 DNA follows: TGTGCCAGCAGCGTAGCTACAGGGGTCCCCTACGAGCAGTACTTC.

This sequence joins TRBV25-1 and TRBJ1-6, with a tentative D call TRBD1 (6 bases). Germline values: CDR1 MGHDK, CDR2 SYGVNS. V was pared by 3 bases and J by 10 bases, with 16 bases between. CDR3 length: 15 amino acids. Written as DNA, the CDR3 is TGTGCCAGCAGTGACCAGGGGCCCTGGCGATCACCCCTCCACTTT. Protein product: CASSDQGPWRSPLHF.

This chain uses TRBV5-6 with TRBJ2-3; D not certain. Germline V gene lookup returns CDR1 SGHDT and CDR2 YYEEEE. V was pared by 3 bases and J by 0 bases, with 11 bases between. CDR3 size: 15 residues. This chain's CDR3 is CASSSPRYSTDTQYF. The CDR3 DNA sequence: TGTGCCAGCAGCTCCCCCAGGTATAGCACAGATACGCAGTATTTT. Full variable domain (outside the CDR3, taken from reference TRBV5-6 and TRBJ2-3): DAGVTQSPTHLIKTRGQQVTLRCSPKSGHDTVSWYQQALGQGPQFIFQYYEEEERQRGNFPDRFSGHQFPNYSSELNVNALLLGDSALYLCASSSPRYSTDTQYFGPGTRLTVL.

The V gene is TRBV7-2, the J gene TRBJ1-1; D gene uncertain. With 6 bases removed from V and 2 bases from J, the gap between germline ends came to 10 bases. CDR3 length: 13 amino acids. Germline V gene data show CDR1 as SGHTA and CDR2 as FQGNSA. The CDR3: CASRPQANTEAFF. Here the CDR3 DNA reads TGTGCCAGCAGGCCGCAGGCTAACACTGAAGCTTTCTTT.